The T cell receptor beta chain under discussion was sequenced for a study of CD8 T cell repertoires and HIV-1 epitope variants. Study overall: Each of Twenty-five Gag and Nef epitope peptides stimulated a separate culture. An approximately eleven-day culture received IL-2, IL-7 and IL-15 on days 3 and 7.

V trimming: 10 bases; J trimming: 4 bases; junction bases outside the gene matches: 13. The CDR3 spans 15 residues. Germline CDR1 and CDR2: MDHEN and SYDVKM. Data came from immunoSEQ multiplex PCR; TCRdb stores just in-frame clones and leaves some out. The table lists several thousand clones, less than 75% of them singletons, with approximately 40% in the top ten. As concerns this clone: Its antigen is still unknown.

The chain recombines TRBV28 with TRBJ2-7, with TRBD1 identical over 10 bases. The sequenced material came from cultured CD8+ T cells derived from PBMCs. The TCR sequence derives from a male donor with HIV. Here the CDR3 reads CATYRLTGGPYEQYF. The CDR3, as DNA: TGTGCCACTTACCGGCTGACAGGGGGCCCTTACGAGCAGTACTTC.